One and the same sample provided the 2 T cell receptor beta chains below, sequenced in a study of cytomegalovirus exposure and HLA in healthy donors. Repertoires were generated with immunoSEQ multiplex PCR, while TCRdb's copy carries only in-frame clones and drops some. Of about 240,000 clones listed, around nine tenths are singletons. Sequences were obtained from PBMCs. The source is a man between 18 and 29 years old in good health and CMV-seronegative.

This chain connects TRBV4-2 to TRBJ2-2, with a weak D call TRBD1 (5 bases). V was cut by 3 bases and J by 5 bases, with 10 bases left in between. The CDR3 runs to 14 residues. Germline V gene lookup returns CDR1 LGHNA and CDR2 YNFKEQ. CDR3 nucleotide sequence: TGTGCCAGCAGCCAGAGGTCAGGGACCGGGGAGCTGTTTTTT. Amino acid sequence: CASSQRSGTGELFF.

CDR3 protein: CASSQDLGPGKYEQYF. CDR3 DNA: TGCGCCAGCAGCCAAGATCTGGGTCCAGGGAAATACGAGCAGTACTTC. The J gene is TRBJ2-7, the V gene TRBV4-3, with D maybe TRBD1 (5 bases). The CDR3 consists of 16 residues. Trimming left V 0 bases short and J 4 bases short, with 16 bases between. Germline CDR1 reads LGHNA; CDR2 reads YSLEER.